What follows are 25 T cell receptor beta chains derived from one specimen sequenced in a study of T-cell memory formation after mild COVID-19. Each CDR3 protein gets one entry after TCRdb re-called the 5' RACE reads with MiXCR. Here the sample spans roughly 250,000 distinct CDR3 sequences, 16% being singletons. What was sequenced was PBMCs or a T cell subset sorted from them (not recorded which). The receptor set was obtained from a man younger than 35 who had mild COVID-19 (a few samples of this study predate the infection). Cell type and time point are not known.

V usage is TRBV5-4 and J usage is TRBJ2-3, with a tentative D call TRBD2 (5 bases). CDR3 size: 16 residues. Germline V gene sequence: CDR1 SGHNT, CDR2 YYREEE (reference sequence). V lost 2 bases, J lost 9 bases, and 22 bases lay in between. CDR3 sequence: CASSFSGLNDLETQYF. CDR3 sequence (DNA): TGTGCCAGCAGCTTTTCGGGGTTGAACGACCTTGAGACGCAGTATTTT.

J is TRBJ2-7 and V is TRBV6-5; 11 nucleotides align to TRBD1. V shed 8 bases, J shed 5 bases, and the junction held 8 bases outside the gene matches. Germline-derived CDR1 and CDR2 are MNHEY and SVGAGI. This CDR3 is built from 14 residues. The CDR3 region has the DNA TGTGCCAGCCGAGGACAGGGGGCTACCCACGAGCAGTACTTC. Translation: CASRGQGATHEQYF.

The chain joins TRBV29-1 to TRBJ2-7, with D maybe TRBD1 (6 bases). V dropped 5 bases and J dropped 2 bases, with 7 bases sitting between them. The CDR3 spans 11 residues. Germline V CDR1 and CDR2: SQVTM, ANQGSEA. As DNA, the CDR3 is TGCAGCGTTCGACAGGCCTACGAGCAGTACTTC. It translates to CSVRQAYEQYF.

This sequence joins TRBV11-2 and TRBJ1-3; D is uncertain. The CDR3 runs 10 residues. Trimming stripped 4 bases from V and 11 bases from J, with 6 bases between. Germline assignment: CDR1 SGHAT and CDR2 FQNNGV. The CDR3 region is CASSSRAIYF. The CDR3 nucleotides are TGTGCCAGCAGCTCCCGCGCCATATATTTT.

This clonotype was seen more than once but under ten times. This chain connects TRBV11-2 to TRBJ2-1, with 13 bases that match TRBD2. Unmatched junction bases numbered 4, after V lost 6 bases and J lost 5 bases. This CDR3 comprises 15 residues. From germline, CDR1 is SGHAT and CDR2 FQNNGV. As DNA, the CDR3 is TGTGCCAGCAGACTAGCGGGGGGGCCCCACAATGAGCAGTTCTTC. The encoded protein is CASRLAGGPHNEQFF.

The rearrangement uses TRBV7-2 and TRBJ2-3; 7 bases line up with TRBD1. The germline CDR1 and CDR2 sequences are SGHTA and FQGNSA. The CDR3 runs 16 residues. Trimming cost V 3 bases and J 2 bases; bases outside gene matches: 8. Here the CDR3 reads CASSFIDRVPTDTQYF. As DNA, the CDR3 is TGTGCCAGCAGCTTCATAGACAGGGTGCCCACAGATACGCAGTATTTT.

The CDR3 region is CASTRGRGGAVDTQYF. DNA of the CDR3: TGTGCCAGCACCAGAGGCAGGGGGGGGGCAGTGGATACGCAGTATTTT. The chain has TRBV7-8 and TRBJ2-3, with D perhaps assigned TRBD1 or TRBD2 (7 bases each). Trimming stripped 7 bases from V and 6 bases from J, with 23 bases between. The CDR3 has 16 residues. Per the germline V gene, CDR1 is SGHVS and CDR2 is FQNEAQ.

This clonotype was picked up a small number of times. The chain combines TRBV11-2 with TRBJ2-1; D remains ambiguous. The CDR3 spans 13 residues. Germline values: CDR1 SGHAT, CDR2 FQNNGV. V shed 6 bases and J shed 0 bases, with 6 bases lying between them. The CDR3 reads CASSRTSYNEQFF. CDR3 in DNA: TGTGCCAGCAGTCGGACCTCCTACAATGAGCAGTTCTTC.

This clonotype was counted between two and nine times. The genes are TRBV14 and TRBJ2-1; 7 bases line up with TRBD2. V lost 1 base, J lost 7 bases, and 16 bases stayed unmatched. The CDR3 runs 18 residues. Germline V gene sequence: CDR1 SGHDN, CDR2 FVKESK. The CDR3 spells CASSQVGRGPQFRNEQFF. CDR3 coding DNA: TGTGCCAGCAGCCAAGTTGGGAGGGGCCCCCAATTCAGGAATGAGCAGTTCTTC.

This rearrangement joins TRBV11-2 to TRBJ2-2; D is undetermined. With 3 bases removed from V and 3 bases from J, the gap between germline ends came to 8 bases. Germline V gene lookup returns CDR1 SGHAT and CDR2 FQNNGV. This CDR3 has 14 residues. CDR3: CASSFLEDTGELFF. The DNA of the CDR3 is TGTGCCAGCAGCTTTTTAGAGGACACCGGGGAGCTGTTTTTT.

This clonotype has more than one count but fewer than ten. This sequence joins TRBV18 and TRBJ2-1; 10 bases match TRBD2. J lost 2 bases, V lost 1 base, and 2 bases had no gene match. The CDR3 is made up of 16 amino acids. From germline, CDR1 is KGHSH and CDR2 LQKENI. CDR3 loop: CASSPLSGGAYNEQFF. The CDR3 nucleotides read TGTGCCAGCTCACCACTGAGCGGGGGGGCCTACAATGAGCAGTTCTTC.

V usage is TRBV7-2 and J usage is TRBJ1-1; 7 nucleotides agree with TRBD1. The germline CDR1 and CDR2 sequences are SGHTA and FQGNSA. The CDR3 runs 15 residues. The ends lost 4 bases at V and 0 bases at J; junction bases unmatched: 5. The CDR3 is CASSSLGQMNTEAFF. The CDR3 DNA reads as TGTGCCAGCAGCTCCCTGGGACAGATGAACACTGAAGCTTTCTTT.

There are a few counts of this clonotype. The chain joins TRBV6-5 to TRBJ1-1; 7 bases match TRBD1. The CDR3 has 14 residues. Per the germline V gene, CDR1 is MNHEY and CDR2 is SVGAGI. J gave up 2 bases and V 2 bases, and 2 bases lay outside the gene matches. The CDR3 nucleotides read TGTGCCAGCAGTTACAGGGGGCCTAACACTGAAGCTTTCTTT. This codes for CASSYRGPNTEAFF.

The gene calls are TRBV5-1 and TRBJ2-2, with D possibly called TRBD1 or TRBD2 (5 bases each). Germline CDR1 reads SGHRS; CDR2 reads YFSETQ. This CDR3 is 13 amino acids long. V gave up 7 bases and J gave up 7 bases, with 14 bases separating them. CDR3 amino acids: CASLRGDGGELFF. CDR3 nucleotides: TGCGCCAGCCTGCGAGGGGATGGCGGGGAGCTGTTTTTT.

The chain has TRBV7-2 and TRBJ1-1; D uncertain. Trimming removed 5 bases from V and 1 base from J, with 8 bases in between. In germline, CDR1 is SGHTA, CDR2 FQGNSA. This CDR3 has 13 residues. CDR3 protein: CASSPNWNTEAFF. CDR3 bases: TGTGCCAGCAGCCCCAACTGGAACACTGAAGCTTTCTTT.

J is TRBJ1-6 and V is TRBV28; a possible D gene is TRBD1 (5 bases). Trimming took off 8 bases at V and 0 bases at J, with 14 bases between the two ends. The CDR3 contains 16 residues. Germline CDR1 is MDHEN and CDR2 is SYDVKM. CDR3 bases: TGTGCCAGCGGCACAGGACTCAGCTCCTATAATTCACCCCTCCACTTT. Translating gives CASGTGLSSYNSPLHF.

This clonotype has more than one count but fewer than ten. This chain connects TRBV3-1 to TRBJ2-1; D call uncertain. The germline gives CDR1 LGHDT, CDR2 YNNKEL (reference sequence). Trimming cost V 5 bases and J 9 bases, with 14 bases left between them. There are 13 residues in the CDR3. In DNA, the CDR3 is TGTGCCAGCAGCGCCGGCTCAGCCGTTGAGCAGTTCTTC. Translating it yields CASSAGSAVEQFF.

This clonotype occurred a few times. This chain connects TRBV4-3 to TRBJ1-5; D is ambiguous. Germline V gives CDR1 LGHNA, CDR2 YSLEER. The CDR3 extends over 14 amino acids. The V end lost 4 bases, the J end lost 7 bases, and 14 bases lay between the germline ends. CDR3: CASSPREGGQPQHF. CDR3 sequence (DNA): TGCGCCAGCAGCCCCCGGGAGGGAGGGCAGCCCCAGCATTTT.

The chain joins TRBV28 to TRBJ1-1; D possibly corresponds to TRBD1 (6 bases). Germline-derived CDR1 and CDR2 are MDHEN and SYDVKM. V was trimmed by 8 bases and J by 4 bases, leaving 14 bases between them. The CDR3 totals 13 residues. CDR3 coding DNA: TGTGCCAGCCGGCAGGGGTGGAGCACTGAAGCTTTCTTT. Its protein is CASRQGWSTEAFF.

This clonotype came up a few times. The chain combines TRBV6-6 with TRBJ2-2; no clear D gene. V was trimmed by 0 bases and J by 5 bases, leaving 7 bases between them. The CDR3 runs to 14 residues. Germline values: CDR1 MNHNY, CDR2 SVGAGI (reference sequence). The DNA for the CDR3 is TGTGCCAGCAGTTACTCTTCCGGGACCGGGGAGCTGTTTTTT. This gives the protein CASSYSSGTGELFF.

Here the CDR3 reads CASSIPGFQPQHF. The CDR3 nucleotides read TGTGCCAGTAGTATACCAGGGTTTCAGCCCCAGCATTTT. The chain is built from TRBV19 and TRBJ1-5; a weak D match, TRBD1 (5 bases). V gave up 2 bases and J gave up 6 bases, with 8 bases separating them. This CDR3 is 13 amino acids long. Germline CDR1 reads LNHDA; CDR2 reads SQIVND (reference sequence).

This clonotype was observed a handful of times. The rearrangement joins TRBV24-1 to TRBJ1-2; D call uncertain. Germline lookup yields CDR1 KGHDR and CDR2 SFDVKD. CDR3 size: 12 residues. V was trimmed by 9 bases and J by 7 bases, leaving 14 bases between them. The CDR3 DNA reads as TGTGCCACCGAATCGCAGGCATCTGGCTACACCTTC. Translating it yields CATESQASGYTF.

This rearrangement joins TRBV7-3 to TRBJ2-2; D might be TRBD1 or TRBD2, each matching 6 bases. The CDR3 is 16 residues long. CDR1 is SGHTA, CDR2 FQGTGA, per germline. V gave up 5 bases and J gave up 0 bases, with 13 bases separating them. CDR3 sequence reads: CASSTIGGTNTGELFF. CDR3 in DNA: TGTGCCAGCAGCACTATAGGGGGGACGAACACCGGGGAGCTGTTTTTT.

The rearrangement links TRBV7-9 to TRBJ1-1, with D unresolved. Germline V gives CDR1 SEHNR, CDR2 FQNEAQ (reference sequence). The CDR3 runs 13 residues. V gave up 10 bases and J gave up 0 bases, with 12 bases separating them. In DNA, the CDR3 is TGTGCCACGCGGGGAGGGCTGAACACTGAAGCTTTCTTT. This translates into CATRGGLNTEAFF.

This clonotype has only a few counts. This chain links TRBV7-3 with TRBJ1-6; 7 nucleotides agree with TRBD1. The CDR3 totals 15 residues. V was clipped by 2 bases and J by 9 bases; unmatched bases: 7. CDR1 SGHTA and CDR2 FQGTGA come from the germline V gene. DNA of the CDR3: TGTGCCAGCAGCTTAGCAGGGGGAATAGTTTCACCCCTCCACTTT. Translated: CASSLAGGIVSPLHF.